The next 24 T cell receptor beta chains were all read from a single sample in a study of a mutant IDH1 vaccine in newly diagnosed glioma. As to time point: week 11, during vaccination. Each dose delivered 300 ug of mutant IDH1 20-mer peptide subcutaneously with imiquimod. The antigens these receptors bind are not known. Measured with immunoSEQ multiplex PCR; TCRdb has only the in-frame clones, and not every one. Of about 23,000 clones listed, 65% to 80% are singletons. This specimen consisted of PBMCs, obtained from a glioma patient whose treatment included an IDH1 peptide vaccine. These TCRs come from a middle-aged man with glioma.

Concerning this clone itself: At one end, the junction sequence differs from germline, possibly due to a read error. The V and J genes are TRBV30 and TRBJ1-3, with D unclear. Germline V CDR1 and CDR2: GTSNPN, SVGIG (reference sequence). The CDR3 contains 14 residues. CDR3 DNA: TGTGCCTGCAACCCGACGGTCTCTGAAAACACCATATATTTT. Amino acids: CACNPTVSENTIYF.

The J gene is TRBJ2-7, the V gene TRBV6-1; possibly TRBD1 or TRBD2 for D (5 bases each). Trimming stripped 7 bases from V and 6 bases from J, with 13 bases between. From germline, CDR1 is MNHNS and CDR2 SASEGT. The CDR3 runs 12 residues. The CDR3 spells CASTAGTLEQYF. CDR3 nucleotides: TGTGCCAGCACCGCCGGGACCCTCGAGCAGTACTTC.

The chain joins TRBV7-9 to TRBJ2-7, with 9 positions matching TRBD2. V shed 5 bases, J shed 5 bases, and the junction held 10 bases outside the gene matches. The CDR3 is made up of 15 amino acids. Germline CDR1 reads SEHNR; CDR2 reads FQNEAQ (reference sequence). CDR3 coding DNA: TGTGCCAGCAGCCCCAAGGCGGGAGGGTTTGACGAGCAGTACTTC. Translating gives CASSPKAGGFDEQYF.

The V and J genes are TRBV27 and TRBJ2-5; possibly TRBD1 for D (5 bases). The J call may be mistaken, given a closer DNA end match to TRBJ2-7. Germline V gene data show CDR1 as MNHEY and CDR2 as SMNVEV (reference sequence). The CDR3 totals 14 residues. CDR3 DNA sequence: TGTGCCAGCAGTTCTCCAGGGAACTCCTACGAGCAGTACTTC. This gives the protein CASSSPGNSYEQYF.

This clone has only one observation. The V call is TRBV21-1, the J call TRBJ2-7; the table names TRBD2, a call not compared with the DNA. TRBV21-1 is reported as a pseudogene. The CDR3 is made up of 12 amino acids. This CDR3 reads CASREGSYEQYV. DNA of the CDR3: TGTGCCAGCAGAGAGGGATCCTACGAGCAGTACGTC.

The chain links TRBV19 to TRBJ1-1, with TRBD1 matching 10 bases. In germline, CDR1 is LNHDA, CDR2 SQIVND (reference sequence). Germline trimming cut 5 bases from V and 4 bases from J; bases unmatched to any gene: 13. The CDR3 runs 17 residues. This CDR3 reads CASSSGGTGDRSTEAFF. In nucleotides, the CDR3 is TGTGCCAGTAGTTCTGGGGGGACAGGGGATCGGAGCACTGAAGCTTTCTTT.

This chain connects TRBV11-3 to TRBJ2-2; no reliable D call. V dropped 4 bases and J dropped 1 base, with 10 bases sitting between them. Germline CDR1 is SGHNT and CDR2 is YENEEA. The CDR3 covers 15 residues. The CDR3 DNA sequence: TGTGCCAGCAGCTCCGACCCTCAGAACACCGGGGAGCTGTTTTTT. Translating gives CASSSDPQNTGELFF. The variable domain in full, completed from reference TRBV11-3 and TRBJ2-2, reads EAGVVQSPRYKIIEKKQPVAFWCNPISGHNTLYWYLQNLGQGPELLIRYENEEAVDDSQLPKDRFSAERLKGVDSTLKIQPAELGDSAVYLCASSSDPQNTGELFFGEGSRLTVL.

The CDR3 nucleotides read TGTGCCACCAGCAGGCCTCAAGGGGCTAACTATGGCTACACCTTC. Amino acids: CATSRPQGANYGYTF. This chain joins TRBV15 and TRBJ1-2; tentative D call: TRBD1 (5 bases). Trimming cost V 3 bases and J 0 bases, with 11 bases left between them. CDR3 length equals 15 residues. The germline V gene encodes CDR1 LNHNV and CDR2 YYDKDF (reference sequence).

The CDR3 nucleotides are TGTGCCAGCAGCCGCTTCACCGGGGAGCTGTTTTTT. This codes for CASSRFTGELFF. V and J are TRBV7-2 and TRBJ2-2, with D hard to call. Germline loops: CDR1 SGHTA, CDR2 FQGNSA. Trimming left V 5 bases short and J 4 bases short, with 5 bases between. The CDR3 length is 12 residues.

The CDR3 bases are TGTGCCAGCACTACCGGGTACACTGAAGCTTTCTTT. This translates into CASTTGYTEAFF. The chain has TRBV6-6 and TRBJ1-1; D unresolved. Between the trimmed V and J ends, which lost 7 bases and 3 bases, there was a span of 9 bases. The CDR3 is 12 amino acids. Germline V gene lookup returns CDR1 MNHNY and CDR2 SVGAGI (reference sequence).

The chain carries TRBV27 and TRBJ1-5; no clear D. This CDR3 has 14 residues. The germline CDR1 and CDR2 sequences are MNHEY and SMNVEV (reference sequence). V lost 4 bases and J lost 1, with 8 bases in between. CDR3: CASSYRGSNQPQHF. CDR3 bases: TGTGCCAGCAGTTACAGAGGGAGCAATCAGCCCCAGCATTTT.

The rearrangement links TRBV10-3 to TRBJ2-1, with no clear D. Trimming took off 4 bases at V and 2 bases at J, with 6 bases between the two ends. This CDR3 spans 13 amino acids. Per germline, CDR1 ENHRY and CDR2 SYGVKD. The CDR3 region is CAISALAYNEQFF. DNA for the CDR3: TGTGCCATCAGTGCGCTGGCCTACAATGAGCAGTTCTTC.

The chain combines TRBV6-6 with TRBJ1-1, with 11 nucleotides matching TRBD1. The CDR3 extends over 15 amino acids. The V gene's germline CDR1 is MNHNY and CDR2 SVGAGI (reference sequence). Germline trimming cut 6 bases from V and 4 bases from J; bases unmatched to any gene: 7. Written as DNA, the CDR3 is TGTGCCAGCAGAGGGACAGGGGGTCGAGTCACTGAAGCTTTCTTT. Its protein product is CASRGTGGRVTEAFF.

V and J are TRBV5-3 and TRBJ2-7; 12 bases map to TRBD2. TRBV5-3 is flagged as an ORF with uncertain function. The CDR3 has 15 amino acids. V lost 0 bases to trimming and J lost 3 bases; unmatched junction nucleotides: 1. CDR3 sequence reads: CARSLGLAGDYEQYV. The CDR3 coding sequence is TGTGCCAGAAGCTTGGGACTAGCGGGGGACTACGAGCAGTACGTC.

V and J are TRBV10-3 and TRBJ2-5; D is ambiguous. V was shortened by 3 bases and J by 2 bases, with 7 bases between the two germline ends. Germline V gene data show CDR1 as ENHRY and CDR2 as SYGVKD. The CDR3 spans 13 residues. CDR3 region: CAISDGQQETQYF. The CDR3 DNA reads TGTGCCATCAGTGATGGGCAGCAAGAGACCCAGTACTTC.

V usage is TRBV29-1 and J usage is TRBJ2-1; 13 nucleotides agree with TRBD2. CDR1 is SQVTM, CDR2 ANQGSEA, per germline. The V segment lost 8 bases and the J segment 4 bases; nucleotides outside the gene matches: 8. This CDR3 comprises 15 residues. CDR3 coding DNA: TGCAGCCTAAGGACTAGCGGGAGCCAGTACAATGAGCAGTTCTTC. This gives the protein CSLRTSGSQYNEQFF.

V and J are TRBV6-5 and TRBJ1-2, with no clear D. Germline lookup yields CDR1 MNHEY and CDR2 SVGAGI. This CDR3 is 14 amino acids long. V was trimmed by 7 bases and J by 2 bases, leaving 14 bases between them. This chain's CDR3 is CASKRAAANYGYTF. CDR3 nucleotides: TGTGCCAGCAAGCGGGCCGCCGCGAACTATGGCTACACCTTC.

The V call is TRBV9, the J call TRBJ2-3; D possibly corresponds to TRBD2 (5 bases). From germline, CDR1 is SGDLS and CDR2 YYNGEE. The CDR3 runs to 14 residues. V dropped 4 bases and J dropped 4 bases, with 13 bases sitting between them. The CDR3 region has the DNA TGTGCCAGCAGCCCGGCCGCGAGGGCAGATACGCAGTATTTT. Encoded protein: CASSPAARADTQYF.

The chain is built from TRBV6-5 and TRBJ2-2; D remains ambiguous. Between the trimmed V and J ends, which lost 6 bases and 8 bases, there was a span of 13 bases. Germline V CDR1 and CDR2: MNHEY, SVGAGI. There are 13 residues in the CDR3. CDR3 residues: CASRPSKGGELFF. Written as DNA, the CDR3 is TGTGCCAGCAGACCTAGTAAGGGAGGGGAGCTGTTTTTT.

V gene TRBV11-2 combines with J gene TRBJ2-1; 10 bases line up with TRBD2. Trimming removed 3 bases from V and 15 bases from J; junction bases left unmatched: 8. The CDR3 contains 13 residues. Germline V gives CDR1 SGHAT, CDR2 FQNNGV. This CDR3 reads CASSLGLAPGSFF. CDR3 nucleotide sequence: TGTGCCAGCAGCTTGGGACTAGCGCCCGGATCGTTCTTC.

This chain connects TRBV5-1 to TRBJ1-2; D is perhaps TRBD1 (5 bases). This CDR3 region has 14 residues. The germline V and J ends were trimmed by 0 bases and 5 bases, with 11 bases remaining between them. Germline V gene lookup returns CDR1 SGHRS and CDR2 YFSETQ. CDR3 coding DNA: TGCGCCAGCAGCTTGGCGGGCAGGGAATATGGCTACACCTTC. This translates into CASSLAGREYGYTF. Drawing the rest from reference TRBV5-1 and TRBJ1-2, the complete variable domain is KAGVTQTPRYLIKTRGQQVTLSCSPISGHRSVSWYQQTPGQGLQFLFEYFSETQRNKGNFPGRFSGRQFSNSRSEMNVSTLELGDSALYLCASSLAGREYGYTFGSGTRLTVV.

The chain recombines TRBV4-3 with TRBJ2-2; 10 bases map to TRBD1. The germline V gene has CDR1 LGHNA and CDR2 YSLEER. The V gene end was trimmed by 3 bases and the J gene end by 3 bases; junction bases not matched to a gene: 4. This CDR3 contains 16 residues. This chain's CDR3 is CASSHPGTGDTGELFF. CDR3 bases: TGCGCCAGCAGCCACCCCGGGACAGGGGACACCGGGGAGCTGTTTTTT.

The rearrangement uses TRBV19 and TRBJ2-1; 10 bases are shared with TRBD1. J was trimmed by 2 bases and V by 2 bases; bases with no gene match: 3. This CDR3 has 16 amino acids. CDR1 is LNHDA and CDR2 is SQIVND in the germline V gene (reference sequence). CDR3 sequence: CASSISGTGAYNEQFF. DNA for the CDR3: TGTGCCAGTAGTATATCGGGGACAGGGGCCTACAATGAGCAGTTCTTC.

The V call is TRBV11-2, the J call TRBJ1-5; the D is unclear. V lost 3 bases and J 7 bases, leaving 10 bases between the germline ends. The CDR3 loop spans 13 amino acids. The germline gives CDR1 SGHAT, CDR2 FQNNGV. As DNA, the CDR3 is TGTGCCAGCAGCTTCGGGGAGAACCAGCCCCAGCATTTT. Translated, it gives CASSFGENQPQHF. The complete variable domain, with remaining parts taken from reference TRBV11-2 and TRBJ1-5, reads EAGVAQSPRYKIIEKRQSVAFWCNPISGHATLYWYQQILGQGPKLLIQFQNNGVVDDSQLPKDRFSAERLKGVDSTLKIQPAKLEDSAVYLCASSFGENQPQHFGDGTRLSIL.